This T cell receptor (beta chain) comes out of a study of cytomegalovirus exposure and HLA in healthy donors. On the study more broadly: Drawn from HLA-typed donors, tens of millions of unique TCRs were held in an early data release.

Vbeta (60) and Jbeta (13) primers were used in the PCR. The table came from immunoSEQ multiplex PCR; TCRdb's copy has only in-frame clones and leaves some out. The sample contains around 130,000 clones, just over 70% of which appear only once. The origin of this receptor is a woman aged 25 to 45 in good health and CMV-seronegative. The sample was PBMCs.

CDR3 coding DNA: TGTGCCAGCAGTGGACAGTCGAACACTGAAGCTTTCTTT. Its protein is CASSGQSNTEAFF. The chain links TRBV6-1 to TRBJ1-1; a possible D gene is TRBD1 (5 bases). Trimming cost V 4 bases and J 1 base, with 7 bases left between them. The CDR3 has 13 amino acids. Germline lookup yields CDR1 MNHNS and CDR2 SASEGT.